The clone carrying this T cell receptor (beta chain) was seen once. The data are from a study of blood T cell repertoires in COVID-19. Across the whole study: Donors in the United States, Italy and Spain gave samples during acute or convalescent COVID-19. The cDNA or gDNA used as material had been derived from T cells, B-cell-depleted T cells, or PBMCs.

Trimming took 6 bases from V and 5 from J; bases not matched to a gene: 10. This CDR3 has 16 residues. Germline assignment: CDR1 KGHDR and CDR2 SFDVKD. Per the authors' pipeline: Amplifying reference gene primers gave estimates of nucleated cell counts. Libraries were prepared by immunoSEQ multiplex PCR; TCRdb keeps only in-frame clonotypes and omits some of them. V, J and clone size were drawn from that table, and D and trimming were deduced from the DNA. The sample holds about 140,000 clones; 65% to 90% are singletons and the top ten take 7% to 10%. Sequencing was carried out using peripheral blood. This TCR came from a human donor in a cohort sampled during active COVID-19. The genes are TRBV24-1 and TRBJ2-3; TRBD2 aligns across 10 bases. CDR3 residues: CATSSTLAGVRDTQYF. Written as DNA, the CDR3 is TGTGCCACCAGTTCAACGCTAGCGGGAGTTCGAGATACGCAGTATTTT.